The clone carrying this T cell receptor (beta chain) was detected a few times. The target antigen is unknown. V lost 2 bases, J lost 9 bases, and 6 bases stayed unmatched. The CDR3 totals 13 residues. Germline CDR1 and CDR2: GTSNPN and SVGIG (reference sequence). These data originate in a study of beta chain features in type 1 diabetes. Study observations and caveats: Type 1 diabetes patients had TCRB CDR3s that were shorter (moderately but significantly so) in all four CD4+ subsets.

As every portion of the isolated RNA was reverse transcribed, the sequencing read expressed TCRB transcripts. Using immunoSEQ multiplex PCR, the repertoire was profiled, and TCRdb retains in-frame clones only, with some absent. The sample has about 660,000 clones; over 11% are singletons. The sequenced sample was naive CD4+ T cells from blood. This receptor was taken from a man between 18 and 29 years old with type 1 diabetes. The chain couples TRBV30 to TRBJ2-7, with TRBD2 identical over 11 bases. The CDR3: CAWSRDSGRVQYF. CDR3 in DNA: TGTGCCTGGAGTAGAGATAGCGGGAGGGTGCAGTACTTC.